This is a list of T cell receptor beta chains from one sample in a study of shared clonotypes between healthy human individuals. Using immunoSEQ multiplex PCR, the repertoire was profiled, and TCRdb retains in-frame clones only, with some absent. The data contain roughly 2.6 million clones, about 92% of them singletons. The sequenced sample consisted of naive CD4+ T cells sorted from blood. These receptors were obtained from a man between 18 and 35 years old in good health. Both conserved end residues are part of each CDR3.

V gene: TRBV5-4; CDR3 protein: CASSLFSLAGGDEQFF
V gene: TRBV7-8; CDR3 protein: CASSWRAGGESGYTF
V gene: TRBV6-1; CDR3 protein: CASSEGRYYEQYF
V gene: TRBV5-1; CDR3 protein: CATKKGPSTDTQYF
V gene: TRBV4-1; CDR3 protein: CASSPLRTDGNTIYF
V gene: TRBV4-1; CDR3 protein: CASSGAVDWLSYNEQFF
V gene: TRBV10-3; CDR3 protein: CAISDLQGNEQFF
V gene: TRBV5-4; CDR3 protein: CASSSGGGQETQYF
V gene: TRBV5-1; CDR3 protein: CASSLEGAIEQYF
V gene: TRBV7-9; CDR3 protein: CASSSRQGHGYTF
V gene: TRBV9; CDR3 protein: CASSVGAAPNTGELFF
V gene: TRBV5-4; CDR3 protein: CASSLGGQGSSFYEQYF
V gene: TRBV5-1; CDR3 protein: CASSLEGDGTYEQYF
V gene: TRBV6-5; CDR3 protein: CASSRDRVGNSPLHF
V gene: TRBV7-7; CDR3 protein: CASSLERGGEQYF
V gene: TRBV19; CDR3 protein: CASNTNRENEKLFF
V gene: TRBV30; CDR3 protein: CAWSKAKGPGELFF
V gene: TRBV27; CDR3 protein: CASSLSRASSYEQYF
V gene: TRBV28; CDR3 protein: CASSFPFGTSNQPQHF
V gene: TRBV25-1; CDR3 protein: CASSDPGQGSNSPLHF
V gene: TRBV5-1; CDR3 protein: CASSLEFGVQPQHF
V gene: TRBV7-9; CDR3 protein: CASSSLAGGLQETQYF